The 31 T cell receptor beta chains below come from one sample, sequenced in a study of T-cell memory formation after mild COVID-19. MiXCR was run by TCRdb on the 5' RACE reads, yielding one entry per CDR3 protein. The top ten hold 23% of the sample, which has 250,000 to 300,000 distinct CDR3 sequences, roughly 16% seen once. The source material was PBMCs or a T cell subset sorted from them (not recorded which). The receptor source for this set is a man younger than 35 who had mild COVID-19 (a few samples of this study predate the infection). Cell type and time point are not known.

This clonotype was seen a few times. This rearrangement joins TRBV27 to TRBJ2-3; the match to TRBD1 covers 12 bases. Germline CDR1 reads MNHEY; CDR2 reads SMNVEV (reference sequence). The CDR3 is 15 residues long. The V and J ends lost 9 bases and 6 bases, in that order; junction bases with no gene match: 10. The CDR3 region has the DNA TGTGCCAGTGTACGGGACAGGGGGCGTGGGGATACGCAGTATTTT. Its protein product is CASVRDRGRGDTQYF.

This clonotype was counted between two and nine times. The CDR3 bases are TGTGCCAGCAGCTTTTCTCTTGCGGCCCCCCTTGAGCAGTACTTC. Translated: CASSFSLAAPLEQYF. The V and J genes are TRBV7-9 and TRBJ2-7; D unclear. Trimming pared 3 bases from V and 7 bases from J, leaving 19 bases between. The germline CDR1 and CDR2 sequences are SEHNR and FQNEAQ (reference sequence). The CDR3 extends over 15 amino acids. The full variable domain, in which reference TRBV7-9 and TRBJ2-7 provide the parts outside the CDR3, is DTGVSQNPRHKITKRGQNVTFRCDPISEHNRLYWYRQTLGQGPEFLTYFQNEAQLEKSRLLSDRFSAERPKGSFSTLEIQRTEQGDSAMYLCASSFSLAAPLEQYFGPGTRLTVT.

This chain joins TRBV20-1 and TRBJ2-3, with D perhaps TRBD1 or TRBD2 (5 bases each). V was trimmed by 7 bases and J by 3 bases, leaving 20 bases between them. Looked up from germline, CDR1 is DFQATT and CDR2 is SNEGSKA (reference sequence). This CDR3 spans 15 amino acids. The CDR3 region is CSVRPGTSSTDTQYF. The CDR3 nucleotides read TGCAGTGTTCGACCCGGGACCTCGAGTACAGATACGCAGTATTTT.

In this sample, this clonotype turned up a few times. This rearrangement joins TRBV5-1 to TRBJ2-5, with D possibly matching TRBD1 (6 bases). The V end was cut by 5 bases, the J end by 5 bases, with 10 bases between. Germline V gives CDR1 SGHRS, CDR2 YFSETQ. This CDR3 contains 12 residues. CDR3 nucleotide sequence: TGCGCCAGCAGTGGGACACTTGAGACCCAGTACTTC. This encodes CASSGTLETQYF.

The rearrangement uses TRBV6-6 and TRBJ2-7, with TRBD1 identical over 7 bases. Germline CDR1 and CDR2: MNHNY and SVGAGI (reference sequence). The CDR3 runs to 14 residues. J gave up 5 bases and V 4 bases, and 8 bases lay outside the gene matches. The CDR3 nucleotides read TGTGCCAGCAGTTTCCCGGGACAGACAAACGAGCAGTACTTC. This sequence encodes CASSFPGQTNEQYF.

The genes are TRBV6-2 or TRBV6-3 and TRBJ1-5, with TRBD1 identical over 7 bases. The ends lost 8 bases at V and 3 bases at J; junction bases unmatched: 7. The germline CDR1 and CDR2 sequences are MNHEY and SVGEGT. The CDR3 is made up of 14 amino acids. The CDR3 nucleotides read TGTGCCAGCGTCAACAGGGGAGACAATCAGCCCCAGCATTTT. Translation gives CASVNRGDNQPQHF.

CDR3 bases: TGCGCCAGCAGCCACTTCGGGGCCCGGGGACAGCCCCAGCATTTT. It yields the protein CASSHFGARGQPQHF. The rearrangement joins TRBV4-1 to TRBJ1-5, with D maybe TRBD1 (5 bases). The CDR3 has 15 amino acids. Germline assignment: CDR1 MGHRA and CDR2 YSYEKL. The V end lost 3 bases, the J end lost 7 bases, and 16 bases lay between the germline ends.

The chain links TRBV6-1 to TRBJ1-5; D gene unclear. Germline CDR1 MNHNS, CDR2 SASEGT. V lost 4 bases and J lost 5, with 9 bases in between. There are 13 residues in the CDR3. CDR3: CASSANFDQPQHF. The CDR3 coding sequence is TGTGCCAGCAGTGCAAACTTCGATCAGCCCCAGCATTTT.

This clonotype was seen a handful of times. This chain joins TRBV10-3 and TRBJ2-3; D is perhaps TRBD1 (6 bases). V was trimmed by 4 bases and J by 3 bases, leaving 20 bases between them. CDR1 is ENHRY and CDR2 is SYGVKD in the germline V gene. This CDR3 spans 17 amino acids. As DNA, the CDR3 is TGTGCCATCAGTGTCCCCGTTGGGGCAGGGACAACAGATACGCAGTATTTT. Translation gives CAISVPVGAGTTDTQYF.

The rearrangement uses TRBV5-1 and TRBJ1-6; 7 nucleotides align to TRBD1. Germline V gives CDR1 SGHRS, CDR2 YFSETQ. CDR3 size: 15 residues. J lost 9 bases, V lost 4 bases, and 10 bases had no gene match. The CDR3, as DNA: TGCGCCAGCAGCCCCGACAGGGCCAACGGTTCACCCCTCCACTTT. It is translated as CASSPDRANGSPLHF.

This clonotype was recorded a few times. V usage is TRBV6-2 or TRBV6-3 and J usage is TRBJ1-2; D unclear. Germline assignment: CDR1 MNHEY and CDR2 SVGEGT. The CDR3 has 13 residues. The V end lost 2 bases, the J end lost 4 bases, and 8 bases lay between the germline ends. CDR3 nucleotides: TGTGCCAGCAGTTACGGCGGACTCTATGGCTACACCTTC. Its protein product is CASSYGGLYGYTF.

V usage is TRBV27 and J usage is TRBJ2-1; 12 nucleotides align to TRBD2. Trimming removed 5 bases from V and 7 bases from J; junction bases left unmatched: 6. Germline V lookup: CDR1 MNHEY, CDR2 SMNVEV (reference sequence). The CDR3 spans 15 residues. CDR3 coding DNA: TGTGCCAGCAGTCGACTAGCGGGGGTGAGGAATGAGCAGTTCTTC. This gives the protein CASSRLAGVRNEQFF.

This clonotype turned up a few times. V usage is TRBV24-1 and J usage is TRBJ2-5; D unresolved. Germline lookup yields CDR1 KGHDR and CDR2 SFDVKD. Deletions cut 4 bases from V and 7 bases from J, with 12 bases between. The CDR3 has 13 residues. CDR3 loop: CATSDPPLRTQYF. CDR3 nucleotide sequence: TGTGCCACCAGTGACCCACCGCTCAGGACCCAGTACTTC.

The chain carries TRBV11-2 and TRBJ2-5; either TRBD1 or TRBD2 may fit D (5 bases each). The V end was cut by 8 bases, the J end by 1 base, with 5 bases between. This CDR3 region has 11 residues. Germline loops: CDR1 SGHAT, CDR2 FQNNGV. The CDR3 DNA follows: TGTGCCAGCGGGACCCAAGAGACCCAGTACTTC. It codes for CASGTQETQYF.

This clonotype came up a few times. The chain carries TRBV12-3 or TRBV12-4 and TRBJ2-7, with 7 bases matching TRBD1. J gave up 2 bases and V 5 bases, and 3 bases lay outside the gene matches. CDR3 length: 13 amino acids. CDR3 nucleotide sequence: TGTGCCAGCAGTCCGACAGGGACCTACGAGCAGTACTTC. It is translated as CASSPTGTYEQYF.

The rearrangement links TRBV4-1 to TRBJ2-7; TRBD1 agrees at 7 bases. The germline CDR1 and CDR2 sequences are MGHRA and YSYEKL. Trimming at V came to 0 bases and at J to 0 bases, leaving 2 bases not matched to a gene. The CDR3 covers 15 residues. CDR3 region: CASSQDGTASYEQYF. CDR3 nucleotide sequence: TGCGCCAGCAGCCAAGATGGGACAGCCTCCTACGAGCAGTACTTC.

The CDR3 spells CASSQGWGADTQYF. Written as DNA, the CDR3 is TGCGCCAGCAGCCAAGGTTGGGGGGCAGATACGCAGTATTTT. V usage is TRBV4-1 and J usage is TRBJ2-3, with a tentative D call TRBD2 (6 bases). The CDR3 consists of 14 residues. Trimming shortened V by 1 base and J by 4 bases, and 9 bases separated the two germline ends. Germline lookup yields CDR1 MGHRA and CDR2 YSYEKL.

This clonotype was observed a few times. This sequence joins TRBV7-2 and TRBJ2-5, with D perhaps being TRBD1 or TRBD2 (5 bases each). Germline V gives CDR1 SGHTA, CDR2 FQGNSA. Trimming pared 8 bases from V and 4 bases from J, leaving 11 bases between. This CDR3 spans 12 amino acids. The CDR3 sequence is CASHGGIETQYF. As DNA, the CDR3 is TGTGCCAGCCATGGGGGAATAGAGACCCAGTACTTC. The variable domain in full, completed from reference TRBV7-2 and TRBJ2-5, reads GAGVSQSPSNKVTEKGKDVELRCDPISGHTALYWYRQSLGQGLEFLIYFQGNSAPDKSGLPSDRFSAERTGGSVSTLTIQRTQQEDSAVYLCASHGGIETQYFGPGTRLLVL.

The V gene is TRBV7-8, the J gene TRBJ2-3; 10 bases fit TRBD2. Germline V gives CDR1 SGHVS, CDR2 FQNEAQ. The V and J ends lost 4 bases and 2 bases, in that order; junction bases with no gene match: 6. The CDR3 totals 16 residues. The CDR3 loop is CASSSSGGGSTDTQYF. CDR3 in DNA: TGTGCCAGCAGCTCGAGCGGGGGGGGTTCCACAGATACGCAGTATTTT. Based on the CDR3 plus reference TRBV7-8 and TRBJ2-3, the full variable domain is GAGVSQSPRYKVAKRGQDVALRCDPISGHVSLFWYQQALGQGPEFLTYFQNEAQLDKSGLPSDRFFAERPEGSVSTLKIQRTQQEDSAVYLCASSSSGGGSTDTQYFGPGTRLTVL.

This chain connects TRBV3-1 to TRBJ2-5, with TRBD1 matching over 7 bases. J gave up 2 bases and V 4 bases, and 7 bases lay outside the gene matches. This CDR3 comprises 15 residues. Germline assignment: CDR1 LGHDT and CDR2 YNNKEL (reference sequence). CDR3 region: CASSRPGTEQETQYF. The CDR3 bases are TGTGCCAGCAGCCGCCCTGGGACAGAACAAGAGACCCAGTACTTC.

V usage is TRBV5-1 and J usage is TRBJ2-2; tentatively, D is TRBD1 (6 bases). Germline V gene lookup returns CDR1 SGHRS and CDR2 YFSETQ. V was shortened by 0 bases and J by 9 bases, with 18 bases between the two germline ends. The CDR3 consists of 16 residues. DNA for the CDR3: TGCGCCAGCAGCTTGGGGGGGCCGGCAGGGCCCAGGGAGCTGTTTTTT. Its translation: CASSLGGPAGPRELFF.

The V and J genes are TRBV6-5 and TRBJ2-7; 7 bases match TRBD1. The V gene's germline CDR1 is MNHEY and CDR2 SVGAGI. Trimming took 2 bases from V and 3 from J; bases not matched to a gene: 4. This CDR3 contains 14 residues. The CDR3 here is CASSYLTGNYEQYF. In DNA, the CDR3 is TGTGCCAGCAGTTACCTGACAGGGAACTACGAGCAGTACTTC.

The chain has TRBV2 and TRBJ1-2; 10 positions agree with TRBD1. The CDR3 covers 15 residues. Per germline, CDR1 SNHLY and CDR2 FYNNEI. Trimming cost V 4 bases and J 3 bases; bases outside gene matches: 5. This CDR3 is CASSARDRGHYGYTF. CDR3 in DNA: TGTGCCAGCAGTGCCCGGGACAGGGGACACTATGGCTACACCTTC.

A few counts support this clonotype. The V gene is TRBV6-5, the J gene TRBJ2-6; 8 bases fit TRBD1. The germline CDR1 and CDR2 sequences are MNHEY and SVGAGI. The CDR3 is made up of 17 amino acids. The ends lost 4 bases at V and 0 bases at J; junction bases unmatched: 5. In nucleotides, the CDR3 is TGTGCCAGCAGTTCGACAGGGGCGAGCTCTGGGGCCAACGTCCTGACTTTC. This codes for CASSSTGASSGANVLTF.

This clonotype was detected only a few times. The chain is built from TRBV5-8 and TRBJ2-2; a possible D gene is TRBD1 (6 bases). The CDR3 is made up of 11 amino acids. V lost 9 bases and J lost 5, with 8 bases in between. The germline gives CDR1 SGHTS, CDR2 YDEGEE. This CDR3 reads CATRGTGELFF. In DNA form, the CDR3 reads TGTGCCACCAGGGGAACCGGGGAGCTGTTTTTT.

The CDR3 nucleotides read TGTGCCAGCAGCTTAGCGTCTAGCGGGGAAGAGACCCAGTACTTC. Translation gives CASSLASSGEETQYF. The chain joins TRBV7-9 to TRBJ2-5; 9 nucleotides match TRBD2. Trimming removed 0 bases from V and 3 bases from J; junction bases left unmatched: 2. This CDR3 is 15 amino acids long. Per germline, CDR1 SEHNR and CDR2 FQNEAQ (reference sequence). Looking up the rest from reference TRBV7-9 and TRBJ2-5 gives the full variable domain: DTGVSQNPRHKITKRGQNVTFRCDPISEHNRLYWYRQTLGQGPEFLTYFQNEAQLEKSRLLSDRFSAERPKGSFSTLEIQRTEQGDSAMYLCASSLASSGEETQYFGPGTRLLVL.

The chain is built from TRBV2 and TRBJ2-1; D possibly matches TRBD1 or TRBD2 (5 bases each). The CDR3 totals 15 residues. V was trimmed by 1 base and J by 4 bases, leaving 11 bases between them. The germline gives CDR1 SNHLY, CDR2 FYNNEI. CDR3 coding DNA: TGTGCCAGCAGTGAAGGGGGGTTCCTTTACAATGAGCAGTTCTTC. Translated, it gives CASSEGGFLYNEQFF.

Concerning this clonotype itself: It is unclear where the CDR3 begins or ends on the DNA, so no DNA is shown, and the CDR3 is as TCRdb lists it. CDR3 sequence: CATSRVGQGATMF. The chain combines TRBV15 with TRBJ1-1; TRBD1 reflects the table's D call only, with no check against the DNA. In germline, CDR1 is LNHNV, CDR2 YYDKDF (reference sequence). A total of 13 residues make up the CDR3, ends included.

This clonotype came up a few times. The rearrangement uses TRBV24-1 and TRBJ1-2; no firm D call. V was shortened by 3 bases and J by 6 bases, with 10 bases between the two germline ends. This CDR3 comprises 13 residues. The V gene's germline CDR1 is KGHDR and CDR2 SFDVKD. The CDR3 protein is CATSDTIGHGYTF. In nucleotides, the CDR3 is TGTGCCACCAGTGATACCATCGGGCATGGCTACACCTTC.

This chain joins TRBV6-2 or TRBV6-3 and TRBJ1-1, with 9 positions matching TRBD1. Germline CDR1 MNHEY, CDR2 SVGEGT. CDR3 length: 15 residues. V lost 2 bases and J lost 7; bases outside the gene matches: 8. The CDR3 nucleotides read TGTGCCAGCAGTTACCGGTCTACAGGGGGCGGTGAAGCTTTCTTT. The encoded protein is CASSYRSTGGGEAFF.

V gene TRBV24-1 combines with J gene TRBJ2-2, with unresolved D. V was clipped by 4 bases and J by 3 bases, with 11 bases between them. Germline CDR1 KGHDR, CDR2 SFDVKD. The CDR3 is 15 residues long. Written as DNA, the CDR3 is TGTGCCACCAGTGACCCCCGGTCGTACACCGGGGAGCTGTTTTTT. Encoded protein: CATSDPRSYTGELFF.